The 8 T cell receptor beta chains presented below share a single source sample, sequenced in a study of T cell responses to AZD1222 COVID-19 vaccine. This table comes from immunoSEQ multiplex PCR, and its TCRdb copy is limited to in-frame clones, with some not included. The sample contains over 45,000 clones, about 89% of which appear only once. Sequencing used peripheral blood, obtained 28 days after the second AZD1222 dose. These receptors were obtained from an adult who received the AZD1222 COVID-19 vaccine.

The genes are TRBV4-2 and TRBJ2-1; a weak D match, TRBD2 (6 bases). CDR3 length: 16 amino acids. V shed 0 bases and J shed 7 bases, with 16 bases lying between them. Germline V gene sequence: CDR1 LGHNA, CDR2 YNFKEQ. The CDR3 nucleotides read TGTGCCAGCAGCCAAGAGGGGCGGGGAGATGGGAATGAGCAGTTCTTC. Protein product: CASSQEGRGDGNEQFF.

In this sample, this clone turned up once. This chain links TRBV7-2 with TRBJ2-1; D is undetermined. V was trimmed by 2 bases and J by 5 bases, leaving 16 bases between them. The CDR3 length is 16 residues. Germline values: CDR1 SGHTA, CDR2 FQGNSA. The CDR3 is CASSLPSTSPHNEQFF. Here the CDR3 DNA reads TGTGCCAGCAGCTTACCCAGCACTTCACCCCACAATGAGCAGTTCTTC.

In its sample, this clone was seen once. The chain couples TRBV5-4 to TRBJ1-3; no definite D call. The germline V gene has CDR1 SGHNT and CDR2 YYREEE (reference sequence). Trimming removed 2 bases at V and 7 bases at J, with 7 bases between. The CDR3 totals 12 residues. CDR3 in DNA: TGTGCCAGCAGCTTTAATGGGAACACCATATATTTT. Protein product: CASSFNGNTIYF.

V gene TRBV12-3 or TRBV12-4 combines with J gene TRBJ1-1; D unclear. Trimming removed 5 bases from V and 7 bases from J, with 8 bases in between. The CDR3 consists of 11 residues. The CDR3 DNA follows: TGTGCCAGCAGTCCAGGACTTGAAGCTTTCTTT. Its translation is CASSPGLEAFF.

The rearrangement links TRBV7-2 to TRBJ2-7; TRBD2 aligns across 11 bases. With 2 bases clipped from V and 1 base from J, the junction kept 4 bases outside the gene matches. This CDR3 is built from 16 residues. Germline lookup yields CDR1 SGHTA and CDR2 FQGNSA. CDR3 in DNA: TGTGCCAGCAGCTTAATCACTAGCGGGGGTTCCTACGAGCAGTACTTC. Its translation: CASSLITSGGSYEQYF. Supplemented by reference TRBV7-2 and TRBJ2-7, the full variable domain reads GAGVSQSPSNKVTEKGKDVELRCDPISGHTALYWYRQSLGQGLEFLIYFQGNSAPDKSGLPSDRFSAERTGGSVSTLTIQRTQQEDSAVYLCASSLITSGGSYEQYFGPGTRLTVT.

This rearrangement joins TRBV15 to TRBJ2-2; weak D call: TRBD2 (5 bases). Trimming removed 3 bases from V and 2 bases from J, with 10 bases in between. The CDR3 runs 15 residues. Germline CDR1 LNHNV, CDR2 YYDKDF (reference sequence). The CDR3 loop is CATSSDYYNTGELFF. DNA of the CDR3: TGTGCCACCAGCAGTGACTACTATAACACCGGGGAGCTGTTTTTT.

The chain employs TRBV24-1 and TRBJ1-2; 8 bases map to TRBD1. The CDR3 covers 16 residues. The germline CDR1 and CDR2 sequences are KGHDR and SFDVKD. V shed 3 bases and J 7 bases; nucleotides not matched to a gene: 12. The CDR3: CATSDAGTGPGGGYTF. The CDR3 bases are TGTGCCACCAGTGATGCCGGGACAGGCCCGGGGGGTGGCTACACCTTC.

This clone was seen only a few times. The V and J genes are TRBV4-2 and TRBJ2-6; tentative D call: TRBD1 (6 bases). The V gene lost 0 bases and the J gene lost 0 bases, with 6 bases spanning the gap. Germline assignment: CDR1 LGHNA and CDR2 YNFKEQ. The CDR3 spans 16 residues. CDR3: CASSQEGGSGANVLTF. The CDR3 DNA follows: TGTGCCAGCAGCCAAGAAGGGGGCTCTGGGGCCAACGTCCTGACTTTC.